The 16 T cell receptor beta chains below all came from one sample that was sequenced in a study of OX40 agonist ivuxolimab in advanced cancers. Assay: immunoSEQ multiplex PCR; the TCRdb copy retains only in-frame clones and omits some. The profile shows 74,000 or so clones, 85% of them singletons. The sample here was CD4+ or CD8+ T cells sorted from blood, taken in a trial of the OX40 agonist ivuxolimab. The receptors were sampled from an adult with an advanced solid tumor such as melanoma, head and neck, liver or kidney cancer.

The chain is built from TRBV30 and TRBJ2-7; no firm D call. Germline CDR1 is GTSNPN and CDR2 is SVGIG (reference sequence). The V end lost 2 bases, the J end lost 2 bases, and 13 bases lay between the germline ends. This CDR3 is 14 amino acids long. The CDR3 sequence is CAWSSFGRTYEQYF. The CDR3 DNA follows: TGTGCCTGGAGTTCGTTCGGTCGAACCTACGAGCAGTACTTC.

The J gene is TRBJ1-5, the V gene TRBV6-6, with 9 bases aligning to TRBD1. Unmatched junction bases numbered 6, after V lost 6 bases and J lost 9 bases. Germline CDR1 MNHNY, CDR2 SVGAGI (reference sequence). The length of the CDR3 is 13 residues. The CDR3 protein is CASRGDREAPQHF. The CDR3 region has the DNA TGTGCCAGCAGGGGGGACAGGGAAGCGCCCCAGCATTTT.

J is TRBJ2-7 and V is TRBV18; TRBD2 agrees at 8 bases. Looked up from germline, CDR1 is KGHSH and CDR2 is LQKENI. The CDR3 extends over 14 amino acids. With 6 bases clipped from V and 4 bases from J, the junction kept 8 bases outside the gene matches. CDR3 coding DNA: TGTGCCAGCTCGCTTGCGGGAGGAGAGTACGAGCAGTACTTC. Residues: CASSLAGGEYEQYF.

This chain links TRBV5-6 with TRBJ1-1, with 9 bases matching TRBD1. V lost 6 bases, J lost 5 bases, and 5 bases stayed unmatched. This CDR3 region has 13 residues. Germline V gene sequence: CDR1 SGHDT, CDR2 YYEEEE. In nucleotides, the CDR3 is TGTGCCAGCACCGTACAGGGGGCAACTGAAGCTTTCTTT. Protein product: CASTVQGATEAFF.

This chain links TRBV28 with TRBJ1-1; no firm D call. Trimming took off 7 bases at V and 0 bases at J, with 15 bases between the two ends. This CDR3 has 15 residues. Germline values: CDR1 MDHEN, CDR2 SYDVKM. CDR3 amino acids: CASKGLGWMNTEAFF. CDR3 nucleotides: TGTGCCAGCAAAGGTTTAGGCTGGATGAACACTGAAGCTTTCTTT.

The chain uses TRBV7-8 and TRBJ1-3; 10 nucleotides match TRBD1. V lost 7 bases, J lost 2 bases, and 2 bases stayed unmatched. The CDR3 is 14 residues long. Germline V CDR1 and CDR2: SGHVS, FQNEAQ. The CDR3 DNA follows: TGTGCCAGCAACGACAGGGGGCCTGGAAACACCATATATTTT. Its protein product is CASNDRGPGNTIYF.

The V gene is TRBV28, the J gene TRBJ2-5; 8 positions agree with TRBD1. The junction had 6 bases not matched to a gene; V was cut back by 2 bases and J by 7 bases. The CDR3 covers 14 residues. Germline V gene data show CDR1 as MDHEN and CDR2 as SYDVKM. CDR3 DNA: TGTGCCAGCAGTTTACCCGGACAGGGTTGGACCCAGTACTTC. Its translation is CASSLPGQGWTQYF.

This clone was found a few times. This chain uses TRBV7-9 with TRBJ1-2, with TRBD1 matching over 8 bases. Trimming at V came to 5 bases and at J to 8 bases, leaving 7 bases not matched to a gene. This CDR3 spans 13 amino acids. Germline V CDR1 and CDR2: SEHNR, FQNEAQ (reference sequence). The CDR3 is CASSRLTGDGYTF. In DNA form, the CDR3 reads TGTGCCAGCAGCCGGCTGACAGGGGACGGCTACACCTTC.

V gene TRBV6-1 combines with J gene TRBJ1-5; D uncertain. With 9 bases removed from V and 4 bases from J, the gap between germline ends came to 7 bases. The CDR3 totals 11 residues. Germline V gene sequence: CDR1 MNHNS, CDR2 SASEGT. The DNA for the CDR3 is TGTGCCAGTCGGAGTAATCAGCCCCAGCATTTT. As protein: CASRSNQPQHF.

The V call is TRBV5-1, the J call TRBJ2-1; TRBD1 aligns across 7 bases. With 0 bases clipped from V and 7 bases from J, the junction kept 13 bases outside the gene matches. Germline V gene lookup returns CDR1 SGHRS and CDR2 YFSETQ. The CDR3 extends over 17 amino acids. The CDR3 here is CASSLAISDRIRNEQFF. The CDR3 bases are TGCGCCAGCAGCTTGGCGATTTCGGACAGGATACGGAATGAGCAGTTCTTC. Full variable domain (missing parts from reference TRBV5-1 and TRBJ2-1): KAGVTQTPRYLIKTRGQQVTLSCSPISGHRSVSWYQQTPGQGLQFLFEYFSETQRNKGNFPGRFSGRQFSNSRSEMNVSTLELGDSALYLCASSLAISDRIRNEQFFGPGTRLTVL.

The chain is built from TRBV5-6 and TRBJ1-4, with a weak D call TRBD1 (5 bases). The V end lost 3 bases, the J end lost 4 bases, and 10 bases lay between the germline ends. This CDR3 region has 14 residues. Germline CDR1 and CDR2: SGHDT and YYEEEE. CDR3 region: CASSWRGVNEKLFF. In DNA, the CDR3 is TGTGCCAGCAGCTGGAGAGGGGTTAATGAAAAACTGTTTTTT.

The chain couples TRBV6-6 to TRBJ1-4, with D unresolved. Per the germline V gene, CDR1 is MNHNY and CDR2 is SVGAGI (reference sequence). The CDR3 contains 15 residues. The V and J ends lost 8 bases and 5 bases respectively, with 18 bases between them. The CDR3 bases are TGTGCCAGCTCCGAGAGGACGGCAGGAAATGAAAAACTGTTTTTT. The encoded protein is CASSERTAGNEKLFF.

J is TRBJ2-1 and V is TRBV25-1, with unresolved D. Germline CDR1 MGHDK, CDR2 SYGVNS. Trimming cost V 4 bases and J 2 bases, with 6 bases left between them. The CDR3 is made up of 13 amino acids. The CDR3 region is CASSVGPYNEQFF. CDR3 nucleotides: TGTGCCAGCAGTGTGGGTCCCTACAATGAGCAGTTCTTC.

V usage is TRBV18 and J usage is TRBJ1-1; D gene ambiguous. From germline, CDR1 is KGHSH and CDR2 LQKENI. The V end was cut by 5 bases, the J end by 11 bases, with 9 bases between. The CDR3 extends over 10 amino acids. The chain's CDR3 is CASSEREAFF. CDR3 sequence (DNA): TGTGCCAGCTCAGAACGAGAGGCTTTCTTT.

This chain connects TRBV7-9 to TRBJ2-7; a possible D gene is TRBD1 (6 bases). This CDR3 region has 13 residues. Germline CDR1 is SEHNR and CDR2 is FQNEAQ (reference sequence). V lost 4 bases and J lost 6, with 13 bases in between. The CDR3 DNA reads as TGTGCCAGCAGCTCAAGACAGGCTGGCGAGCAGTACTTC. Translation gives CASSSRQAGEQYF.

The rearrangement links TRBV29-1 to TRBJ2-3; D is undetermined. Trimming cost V 4 bases and J 5 bases, with 7 bases left between them. Germline assignment: CDR1 SQVTM and CDR2 ANQGSEA. The CDR3 is made up of 11 amino acids. Written as DNA, the CDR3 is TGCAGCGTTGCGGATGTAGATACGCAGTATTTT. It codes for CSVADVDTQYF.